The entry that follows covers one T cell receptor (beta chain) sequence. Looked up from germline, CDR1 is SGHVS and CDR2 is FQNEAQ. V lost 5 bases and J 6 bases, leaving 21 bases between the germline ends. CDR3 length equals 16 residues. The sample originates from a study of cytomegalovirus exposure and HLA in healthy donors. Whole-study context: The roughly 120 validation repertoires used the same platform as the 550 to 700 first-cohort repertoires (as reported by a later analysis).

The repertoire was sequenced with immunoSEQ multiplex PCR; TCRdb's copy has only in-frame clones and lacks some. The profile shows hundreds of thousands of clones, around nine tenths of them singletons. The sequence came from a man younger than 30 in good health and CMV-seronegative. The chain couples TRBV7-8 to TRBJ2-3; D gene uncertain. The sequenced sample consisted of PBMCs. This chain's CDR3 is CASSNRLSRFTDTQYF. CDR3 nucleotides: TGTGCCAGCAGCAACAGATTGTCCCGGTTTACGGATACGCAGTATTTT.